These 10 T cell receptor beta chains share one sample of origin, sequenced in a study of blood T cell repertoires in COVID-19. TCRdb's copy holds only in-frame clones and misses some; the assay was immunoSEQ multiplex PCR. Of about 430,000 clones in the sample, approximately 90% were seen once. The source material was PBMCs or T cells enriched from blood (not recorded which). The receptors stem from a woman between 25 and 40 years old with acute COVID-19.

The V and J genes are TRBV27 and TRBJ2-7; no definite D call. V gave up 6 bases and J gave up 0 bases, with 12 bases separating them. There are 14 residues in the CDR3. Germline assignment: CDR1 MNHEY and CDR2 SMNVEV (reference sequence). The CDR3, as DNA: TGTGCCAGCAGGCCCGTGGGCACCTCCTACGAGCAGTACTTC. This gives the protein CASRPVGTSYEQYF.

This clone was found a few times. At the DNA level, this CDR3 is encoded by other sequences in the same sample as well. The chain combines TRBV9 with TRBJ2-3; TRBD1 aligns across 8 bases. CDR1 and CDR2 from the germline V gene are SGDLS and YYNGEE. V was clipped by 0 bases and J by 5 bases; unmatched bases: 2. The CDR3 contains 14 residues. The CDR3 DNA reads TGTGCCAGCAGCGTAGCAGGGGGCAAAGATACGCAGTATTTT. The encoded protein is CASSVAGGKDTQYF.

In this sample, this clone turned up a few times. The V call is TRBV24-1, the J call TRBJ1-5; the match to TRBD1 covers 11 bases. The trim removed 3 bases at V and 6 bases at J, leaving 12 bases unmatched. The germline CDR1 and CDR2 sequences are KGHDR and SFDVKD. There are 18 residues in the CDR3. The CDR3 nucleotides read TGTGCCACCAGTGATCCATCCGATCGGACAGGGGGCGGTCAGCCCCAGCATTTT. Its protein is CATSDPSDRTGGGQPQHF.

The chain combines TRBV7-8 with TRBJ2-2; 8 bases are a match to TRBD1. There are 16 residues in the CDR3. The germline V gene has CDR1 SGHVS and CDR2 FQNEAQ. The V gene end was trimmed by 5 bases and the J gene end by 6 bases; junction bases not matched to a gene: 11. CDR3 nucleotides: TGTGCCAGCAGCCCCCGGTCAGGGGGCGCATCCGGGGAGCTGTTTTTT. Amino acids: CASSPRSGGASGELFF.

The chain is built from TRBV19 and TRBJ1-1; D call uncertain. The V end was cut by 4 bases, the J end by 0 bases, with 9 bases between. The germline CDR1 and CDR2 sequences are LNHDA and SQIVND (reference sequence). CDR3 size: 14 residues. The CDR3: CASSTPKLNTEAFF. CDR3 sequence (DNA): TGTGCCAGTAGTACCCCTAAGCTGAACACTGAAGCTTTCTTT. The entire variable domain, with the rest obtained from reference TRBV19 and TRBJ1-1, is as follows: DGGITQSPKYLFRKEGQNVTLSCEQNLNHDAMYWYRQDPGQGLRLIYYSQIVNDFQKGDIAEGYSVSREKKESFPLTVTSAQKNPTAFYLCASSTPKLNTEAFFGQGTRLTVV.

The chain has TRBV18 and TRBJ1-1, with D possibly being TRBD1 (5 bases). Germline loops: CDR1 KGHSH, CDR2 LQKENI. V was shortened by 3 bases and J by 1 base, with 9 bases between the two germline ends. The CDR3 has 14 amino acids. This CDR3 reads CASSPLTANTEAFF. The DNA for the CDR3 is TGTGCCAGCTCACCCCTGACAGCGAACACTGAAGCTTTCTTT.

The CDR3 is CASRGAGARLGEKLFF. The CDR3 nucleotides read TGTGCCAGCAGGGGGGCGGGGGCGCGGTTAGGAGAAAAACTGTTTTTT. The gene calls are TRBV28 and TRBJ1-4, with a weak D call TRBD1 (6 bases). The germline gives CDR1 MDHEN, CDR2 SYDVKM. V gave up 6 bases and J gave up 8 bases, with 22 bases separating them. The CDR3 totals 16 residues.

The table lists this clone with a count of one. This rearrangement joins TRBV5-1 to TRBJ2-1; 7 nucleotides align to TRBD2. After removal of 6 bases from V and 0 bases from J, the junction contained 3 bases not matched to a gene. Germline V CDR1 and CDR2: SGHRS, YFSETQ. The CDR3 is 14 residues long. CDR3 region: CASTGGNSYNEQFF. CDR3 bases: TGCGCCAGCACCGGGGGGAACTCCTACAATGAGCAGTTCTTC. The full variable domain, with the rest looked up from reference TRBV5-1 and TRBJ2-1, is KAGVTQTPRYLIKTRGQQVTLSCSPISGHRSVSWYQQTPGQGLQFLFEYFSETQRNKGNFPGRFSGRQFSNSRSEMNVSTLELGDSALYLCASTGGNSYNEQFFGPGTRLTVL.

The CDR3 coding sequence is TGTGCCAGCAGCCTCAGGGGACAGGGGGGCACTGAAGCTTTCTTT. This sequence encodes CASSLRGQGGTEAFF. The chain joins TRBV3-1 (or the pseudogene TRBV3-2) to TRBJ1-1; 11 bases are a match to TRBD1. V dropped 4 bases and J dropped 4; count of bases not matched to a gene: 5. Germline V gene lookup returns CDR1 LGHDT and CDR2 YNNKEL (reference sequence). The CDR3 runs 15 residues.

The J gene is TRBJ2-7, the V gene TRBV6-1; D is ambiguous. The CDR3 has 13 residues. V lost 1 base to trimming and J lost 3 bases, with 7 bases between them. CDR1 MNHNS and CDR2 SASEGT come from the germline V gene. The CDR3: CASSEGHYYEQYF. The CDR3 DNA follows: TGTGCCAGCAGTGAAGGACATTACTACGAGCAGTACTTC.